These T cell receptor beta chains were read from a single sample in a study of blood T cell repertoires in COVID-19. Generated by immunoSEQ multiplex PCR, the TCRdb table keeps only in-frame clones and is missing some. Of over 100,000 clones listed, around nine tenths were seen once; the top ten hold over 10%. The sequenced material came from peripheral blood. The receptors originated from a woman between 70 and 85 years old with COVID-19, enrolled during active disease. The CDR3 runs from the conserved cysteine through the conserved F or W. A D gene is named only where the DNA matches it firmly. Expanded clones are given a class, and other clones once, few, many or no size at all.

TRBJ2-3,TRBD1,TRBV9,once,CASSATGQLTDTQYF,TGTGCCAGCAGCGCCACGGGACAGCTCACAGATACGCAGTATTTT
TRBJ2-1,TRBD2,TRBV5-1,NA,CASSLGLAGAYNEQFF,TGCGCCAGCAGCTTGGGGTTAGCGGGGGCCTACAATGAGCAGTTCTTC
TRBJ2-7,NA,TRBV7-9,NA,CASSRSVEGPYEQYF,TGTGCCAGCAGCCGCTCGGTGGAGGGACCCTACGAGCAGTACTTC
TRBJ2-2,NA,TRBV27,NA,CASSQRGSTGELFF,TGTGCCAGCAGTCAAAGGGGGTCCACCGGGGAGCTGTTTTTT
TRBJ2-5,TRBD2,TRBV19,once,CASRTRGGATETQYF,TGTGCCAGTAGGACTCGCGGGGGGGCCACAGAGACCCAGTACTTC
TRBJ2-3,TRBD1,TRBV7-9,NA,CASSFGQGDADTQYF,TGTGCCAGCAGCTTCGGACAGGGGGACGCAGATACGCAGTATTTT
TRBJ1-5,NA,TRBV6-2/TRBV6-3,NA,CASSQIRTASNQPQHF,TGTGCCAGCAGTCAGATCCGGACAGCCAGCAATCAGCCCCAGCATTTT
TRBJ2-3,TRBD2,TRBV7-6,NA,CASSRLAGFADTQYF,TGTGCCAGCAGCCGACTAGCGGGGTTCGCAGATACGCAGTATTTT
TRBJ1-2,NA,TRBV12-3/TRBV12-4,NA,CASSPGGVYGYTF,TGTGCCAGCAGTCCCGGGGGTGTCTATGGCTACACCTTC
TRBJ1-3,NA,TRBV10-3,NA,CAIAAGGNTIYF,TGTGCCATCGCGGCCGGTGGAAACACCATATATTTT